The source of this T cell receptor beta chain is a study of CD8+ T cells in alopecia areata. Study-wide background: It was oral tofacitinib, at 5 to 10 mg twice daily, that treated patients received.

Study-wide results and caveats: Tissue-resident alphabeta T cells belonging to normal skin likewise get sequenced within scalp specimens. Patients shared TCRs less clearly than mice did, possibly for HLA-related reasons.

As concerns this clone: Antigen unknown.

Trimming removed 7 bases at V and 3 bases at J, with 13 bases between. This CDR3 contains 12 residues. Germline V gene lookup returns CDR1 SQVTM and CDR2 ANQGSEA. Reverse transcribed after extraction, RNA yielded cDNA as the sequencing template. Sequencing used immunoSEQ multiplex PCR; TCRdb keeps in-frame clones, though not all of them. This table has about 74,000 clones, 29% appearing once. Treatment specified: oral pan-JAK inhibitor, 5-10 mg twice daily. This chain connects TRBV29-1 to TRBJ2-7, with D perhaps TRBD1 (6 bases). The sequence came from a human donor with alopecia areata. The source was CD8+ T cells sorted from blood, collected at week 4, from a patient treated with tofacitinib. The DNA of the CDR3 is TGCAGCGCCGCGACAGGCGACTACGAGCAGTACTTC. It translates to CSAATGDYEQYF.